The rows below give T cell receptor beta chains drawn from one sample of a study of blood T cell repertoires in COVID-19. Generated by immunoSEQ multiplex PCR, the TCRdb table keeps only in-frame clones and is missing some. The sample yields fewer than 250,000 clones, roughly 80% seen once. Sequencing input: peripheral blood. These receptors were obtained from a woman between 70 and 85 years old with acute or convalescent COVID-19. Both conserved end residues are part of each CDR3. The D gene is left open where the match is weak. Clone size appears in some rows only: once, few, many, or a class for an expanded clone.

cdr3_aa cdr3_nt j_call v_call clone_size d_call cdr3_length
CASRLTGTEQYF TGTGCCAGCAGGCTGACAGGGACCGAGCAGTACTTC TRBJ2-7 TRBV2 - TRBD1 12
CASSSQGVSNEQYF TGTGCCAGCTCATCCCAGGGGGTGTCTAACGAGCAGTACTTC TRBJ2-7 TRBV18 - TRBD1 14
CASSWTGMNTEAFF TGCGCCAGCAGCTGGACAGGTATGAACACTGAAGCTTTCTTT TRBJ1-1 TRBV5-1 once TRBD1 14
CATARDRGSRGTGELFF TGTGCCACCGCCCGGGACAGGGGGAGTCGGGGCACCGGGGAGCTGTTTTTT TRBJ2-2 TRBV27 - TRBD1 17
CASSRPGSGGVRSSYNEQFF TGTGCCAGCAGCCGTCCCGGTAGTGGGGGGGTTCGGAGCTCCTACAATGAGCAGTTCTTC TRBJ2-1 TRBV4-2 - TRBD2 20
CASSLYGQGARSTEAFF TGTGCCAGCAGCCTATATGGACAGGGGGCAAGGAGCACTGAAGCTTTCTTT TRBJ1-1 TRBV6-4 - TRBD1 17
CASSLDRGNTEAFF TGTGCCAGCAGCTTAGACAGGGGAAACACTGAAGCTTTCTTT TRBJ1-1 TRBV5-5 - TRBD1 14
CASSLDLAGLNEQFF TGTGCCAGCAGCTTAGACCTAGCGGGGCTCAATGAGCAGTTCTTC TRBJ2-1 TRBV7-2 - TRBD2 15
CASSFSMEEKLFF TGTGCCAGCAGTTTTTCAATGGAGGAAAAACTGTTTTTT TRBJ1-4 TRBV28 - - 13
CASSYAGYSRTEAFF TGTGCCAGCAGCTACGCCGGGTACTCAAGGACTGAAGCTTTCTTT TRBJ1-1 TRBV7-8 - - 15
CASSGLAATNYNEQFF TGTGCCAGTAGCGGACTAGCGGCGACCAACTACAATGAGCAGTTCTTC TRBJ2-1 TRBV19 - TRBD2 16
CASAGDSSYNSPLHF TGTGCCAGCGCAGGCGATAGCTCCTATAATTCACCCCTCCACTTT TRBJ1-6 TRBV7-9 - - 15
CASSYSPRGDQPQHF TGTGCCAGCAGTTACTCCCCCCGGGGGGATCAGCCCCAGCATTTT TRBJ1-5 TRBV6-2/TRBV6-3 - - 15
CASSAGQGGYGYTF TGTGCCAGCAGCGCTGGACAGGGTGGCTATGGCTACACCTTC TRBJ1-2 TRBV7-2 - TRBD1 14
CASSRGQGSSGSNQPQHF TGTGCCAGTAGTAGAGGACAGGGAAGTTCGGGTAGCAATCAGCCCCAGCATTTT TRBJ1-5 TRBV19 - TRBD1 18
CAIRQGVLQPQHF TGTGCCATCAGACAGGGCGTTCTTCAGCCCCAGCATTTT TRBJ1-5 TRBV10-3 - - 13
CASRETGVDGYTF TGTGCCAGCAGGGAGACAGGGGTGGATGGCTACACCTTC TRBJ1-2 TRBV6-5 once TRBD1 13
CASSPSSGGAYIQYF TGTGCCAGCAGTCCGTCTAGCGGGGGGGCATACATTCAGTACTTC TRBJ2-4 TRBV6-6 once TRBD2 15
CASSLGGAANTEAFF TGCGCCAGCAGCTTGGGCGGGGCGGCGAACACTGAAGCTTTCTTT TRBJ1-1 TRBV5-1 - - 15
CASSSPGVGTGELFF TGTGCCAGCAGTTCTCCAGGGGTAGGCACCGGGGAGCTGTTTTTT TRBJ2-2 TRBV6-5 - - 15
CASSPRGSPFGGNTIYF TGTGCCAGCAGCCCCCGAGGCAGTCCCTTCGGGGGAAACACCATATATTTT TRBJ1-3 TRBV7-9 - - 17
CASSPGKRGYTF TGTGCCAGCAGTCCCGGGAAGCGGGGCTACACCTTC TRBJ1-2 TRBV28 - - 12
CASSDTGLSYEKLFF TGTGCCAGCAGCGACACAGGGCTTTCGTATGAAAAACTGTTTTTT TRBJ1-4 TRBV7-9 few - 15
CASSLVAGLNSGNTIYF TGTGCCAGCAGTTTAGTCGCGGGACTTAACTCTGGAAACACCATATATTTT TRBJ1-3 TRBV28 - - 17
CASSISMTSGVLNEQFF TGTGCCAGTAGTATTTCGATGACTAGCGGGGTTCTCAATGAGCAGTTCTTC TRBJ2-1 TRBV19 - TRBD2 17
CASSSGQRINEKLFF TGTGCCAGCAGCTCGGGACAGCGTATTAATGAAAAACTGTTTTTT TRBJ1-4 TRBV7-2 - TRBD1 15
CASGGTGTYEQYF TGTGCCAGCGGAGGGACAGGGACCTACGAGCAGTACTTC TRBJ2-7 TRBV28 - TRBD1 13
CASSTTGYYGYTF TGTGCCAGCAGCACTACCGGGTACTATGGCTACACCTTC TRBJ1-2 TRBV3-1/TRBV3-2 - - 13
CASRYDRSVNTEAFF TGCGCCAGCAGATACGACAGGTCGGTGAACACTGAAGCTTTCTTT TRBJ1-1 TRBV5-1 - - 15